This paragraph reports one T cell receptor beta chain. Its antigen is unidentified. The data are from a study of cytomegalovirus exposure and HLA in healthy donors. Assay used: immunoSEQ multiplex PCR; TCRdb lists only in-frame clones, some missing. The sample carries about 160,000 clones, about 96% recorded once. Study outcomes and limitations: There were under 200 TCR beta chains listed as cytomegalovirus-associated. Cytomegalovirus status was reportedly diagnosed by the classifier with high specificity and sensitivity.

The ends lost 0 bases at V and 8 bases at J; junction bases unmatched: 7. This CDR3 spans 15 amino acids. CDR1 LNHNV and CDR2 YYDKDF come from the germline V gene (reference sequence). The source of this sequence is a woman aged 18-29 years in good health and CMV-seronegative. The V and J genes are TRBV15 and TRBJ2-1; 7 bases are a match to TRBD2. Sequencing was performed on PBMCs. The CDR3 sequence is CATSRDRWGGDEQFF. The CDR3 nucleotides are TGTGCCACCAGCAGAGATCGGTGGGGGGGGGATGAGCAGTTCTTC.